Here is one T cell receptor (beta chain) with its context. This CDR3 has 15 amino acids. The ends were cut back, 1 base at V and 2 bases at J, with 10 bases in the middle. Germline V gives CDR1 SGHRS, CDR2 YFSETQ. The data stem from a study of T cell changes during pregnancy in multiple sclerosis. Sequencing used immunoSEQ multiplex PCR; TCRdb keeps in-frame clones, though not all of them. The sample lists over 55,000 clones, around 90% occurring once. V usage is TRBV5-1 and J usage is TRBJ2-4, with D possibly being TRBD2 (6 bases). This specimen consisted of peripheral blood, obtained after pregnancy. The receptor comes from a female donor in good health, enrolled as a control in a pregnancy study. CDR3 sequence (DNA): TGCGCCAGCAGCTTGAATGCGGGGCCCAAAAACATTCAGTACTTC. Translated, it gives CASSLNAGPKNIQYF.